This TCR beta chain was observed in a study of CD8+ T cells in alopecia areata. On the study more broadly: Treated patients were given 5 to 10 mg oral tofacitinib twice daily. Affected scalp percentage gauged treated patients' severity.

Study-level results: Tofacitinib significantly lowered scalp clonality and expanded CD8+ clones among the top 100.

Investigators isolated RNA and reverse transcribed it into cDNA to act as the sequencing template. Sequencing was performed with immunoSEQ multiplex PCR; in TCRdb, only in-frame clones are kept and a portion is missing. The sample holds about 250,000 clones; about 62% are singletons and the top ten take about 0.89%. Treatment given: oral pan-JAK inhibitor, 5-10 mg twice daily. V lost 2 bases to trimming and J lost 4 bases; unmatched junction nucleotides: 4. Germline V gene data show CDR1 as MGHDK and CDR2 as SYGVNS. The CDR3 has 16 residues. Worth noting for this clone: Its antigen remains unidentified.

The clonotype was recovered from a human donor with alopecia areata. The starting material was CD4+ T cells sorted from blood, obtained at week 52, from a patient treated with tofacitinib. The chain employs TRBV25-1 and TRBJ1-5; 11 nucleotides agree with TRBD1. The CDR3 bases are TGTGCCAGCAGTGAAACTGGGACAGGGGGAAATCAGCCCCAGCATTTT. As protein: CASSETGTGGNQPQHF.